The 20 T cell receptor beta chains listed next were all sequenced from one sample in a study of shared clonotypes between healthy human individuals (TCRdb year 2020). The library was made by the immunoSEQ multiplex PCR assay. TCRdb limited this immuneACCESS table to in-frame rearrangements with V and J called. A share of clones is missing; checked studies link under half to unresolved V genes, and the rest is unexplained. A total of over 2 million clones appear in this sample, around 95% of them only once. 0.13% of the sample is held by the ten biggest clonotypes. Sequences were obtained from naive CD4+ T cells sorted from blood. The sample's cell subset or site, from its label and the paper: CD45RA+ positively selected. The receptors originated from a man aged 18 to 29 in good health.

The rearrangement uses TRBV6-1 and TRBJ2-1; 7 positions match TRBD2. J gave up 7 bases and V 1 base, and 7 bases lay outside the gene matches. Germline V gives CDR1 MNHNS, CDR2 SASEGT. This CDR3 region has 15 residues. The CDR3 DNA is TGTGCCAGCAGTGAAGGCGGGAGCGCTTTAAATGAGCAGTTCTTC. Amino acids: CASSEGGSALNEQFF.

This chain links TRBV6-5 with TRBJ2-3, with no clear D. V was pared by 0 bases and J by 5 bases, with 6 bases between. CDR3 length equals 13 residues. CDR1 and CDR2 from the germline V gene are MNHEY and SVGAGI. The CDR3 sequence is CASSYSLGDTQYF. The CDR3 nucleotides are TGTGCCAGCAGTTACTCTCTTGGAGATACGCAGTATTTT.

V usage is TRBV10-3 and J usage is TRBJ2-1; TRBD1 matches at 11 bases. The germline gives CDR1 ENHRY, CDR2 SYGVKD. V dropped 6 bases and J dropped 7; count of bases not matched to a gene: 5. The CDR3 has 14 amino acids. For the CDR3, the DNA is TGTGCCATCAGATCCGGGACAGGGGGGAATGAGCAGTTCTTC. Its translation: CAIRSGTGGNEQFF.

The V call is TRBV30, the J call TRBJ1-3; D is unresolved. V shed 0 bases and J shed 0 bases, with 6 bases lying between them. CDR3 length: 14 amino acids. From germline, CDR1 is GTSNPN and CDR2 SVGIG (reference sequence). In DNA form, the CDR3 reads TGTGCCTGGAGTGTTTATAGCTCTGGAAACACCATATATTTT. It encodes CAWSVYSSGNTIYF. The full variable domain, rest sourced from reference TRBV30 and TRBJ1-3, is SQTIHQWPATLVQPVGSPLSLECTVEGTSNPNLYWYRQAAGRGLQLLFYSVGIGQISSEVPQNLSASRPQDRQFILSSKKLLLSDSGFYLCAWSVYSSGNTIYFGEGSWLTVV.

A word on this clone: The same CDR3 is also encoded by other DNA sequences in this sample. V is TRBV7-2 and J is TRBJ2-1; D not resolved. Between the trimmed V and J ends, which lost 2 bases and 7 bases, there was a span of 3 bases. The CDR3 length is 11 residues. The germline CDR1 and CDR2 sequences are SGHTA and FQGNSA. The CDR3 DNA follows: TGTGCCAGCAGCTTATTAAATGAGCAGTTCTTC. Its protein is CASSLLNEQFF.

The chain combines TRBV7-2 with TRBJ2-7; D may match TRBD1 or TRBD2 (5 bases each). The germline CDR1 and CDR2 sequences are SGHTA and FQGNSA. The CDR3 has 15 residues. V was clipped by 5 bases and J by 2 bases, with 16 bases between them. The CDR3 protein is CASSPGAGAPYEQYF. The CDR3 coding sequence is TGTGCCAGCAGCCCCGGGGCCGGGGCCCCCTACGAGCAGTACTTC. Variable domain in full (rest from reference TRBV7-2 and TRBJ2-7): GAGVSQSPSNKVTEKGKDVELRCDPISGHTALYWYRQSLGQGLEFLIYFQGNSAPDKSGLPSDRFSAERTGGSVSTLTIQRTQQEDSAVYLCASSPGAGAPYEQYFGPGTRLTVT.

The chain carries TRBV19 and TRBJ2-7, with D possibly being TRBD1 (7 bases). V gave up 1 base and J gave up 0 bases, with 13 bases separating them. The CDR3 extends over 16 amino acids. In germline, CDR1 is LNHDA, CDR2 SQIVND (reference sequence). The CDR3 nucleotides are TGTGCCAGTAGTATAGCGTACCAGGGGGGCTCCTACGAGCAGTACTTC. This sequence encodes CASSIAYQGGSYEQYF.

V and J are TRBV7-9 and TRBJ2-7, with TRBD2 matching over 13 bases. Germline trimming cut 1 base from V and 2 bases from J; bases unmatched to any gene: 2. The CDR3 has 16 amino acids. Germline V gene lookup returns CDR1 SEHNR and CDR2 FQNEAQ (reference sequence). DNA of the CDR3: TGTGCCAGCAGCTTAGAGGGGACTAGCGGGACCTACGAGCAGTACTTC. This codes for CASSLEGTSGTYEQYF.

This rearrangement joins TRBV30 to TRBJ1-2; D is undetermined. This CDR3 is 11 amino acids long. Germline values: CDR1 GTSNPN, CDR2 SVGIG (reference sequence). Trimming left V 3 bases short and J 8 bases short, with 10 bases between. CDR3 region: CAWRPRRGYTF. As DNA, the CDR3 is TGTGCCTGGAGGCCCAGGAGGGGCTACACCTTC.

This chain links TRBV28 with TRBJ1-3, with unresolved D. The CDR3 sequence is 14 residues long. V lost 5 bases to trimming and J lost 2 bases, with 10 bases between them. Per germline, CDR1 MDHEN and CDR2 SYDVKM. The CDR3: CASSQGWTGNTIYF. In DNA form, the CDR3 reads TGTGCCAGCAGTCAAGGGTGGACTGGAAACACCATATATTTT. The entire variable domain, with the rest obtained from reference TRBV28 and TRBJ1-3, is as follows: DVKVTQSSRYLVKRTGEKVFLECVQDMDHENMFWYRQDPGLGLRLIYFSYDVKMKEKGDIPEGYSVSREKKERFSLILESASTNQTSMYLCASSQGWTGNTIYFGEGSWLTVV.

This sequence joins TRBV18 and TRBJ1-4; maybe TRBD1 (5 bases). Trimming took 4 bases from V and 8 from J, leaving 14 bases between them. This CDR3 has 14 amino acids. Germline CDR1 reads KGHSH; CDR2 reads LQKENI. The CDR3: CASSLQVVGEKLFF. CDR3 DNA sequence: TGTGCCAGCTCACTACAGGTCGTCGGGGAAAAACTGTTTTTT. Drawing the rest from reference TRBV18 and TRBJ1-4, the complete variable domain is NAGVMQNPRHLVRRRGQEARLRCSPMKGHSHVYWYRQLPEEGLKFMVYLQKENIIDESGMPKERFSAEFPKEGPSILRIQQVVRGDSAAYFCASSLQVVGEKLFFGSGTQLSVL.

J is TRBJ2-3 and V is TRBV27; D perhaps matches TRBD2 (6 bases). The germline V and J ends were trimmed by 2 bases and 2 bases, with 20 bases remaining between them. This CDR3 contains 18 residues. CDR1 is MNHEY, CDR2 SMNVEV, per germline (reference sequence). The CDR3 is CASSLTTMAGLYTDTQYF. The CDR3 DNA sequence: TGTGCCAGCAGTTTAACCACCATGGCGGGATTGTACACAGATACGCAGTATTTT.

This sequence joins TRBV10-2 and TRBJ1-4, with a possible D match to TRBD1 (5 bases). Germline values: CDR1 WSHSY, CDR2 SAAADI. The CDR3 loop spans 20 amino acids. Trimming took 8 bases from V and 3 from J, leaving 31 bases between them. This CDR3 reads CASRDRGTGNQRAANEKLFF. CDR3 DNA sequence: TGCGCCAGCCGCGACCGGGGGACCGGCAATCAAAGGGCAGCTAATGAAAAACTGTTTTTT.

The V call is TRBV30, the J call TRBJ1-2; no firm D call. Per the germline V gene, CDR1 is GTSNPN and CDR2 is SVGIG (reference sequence). This CDR3 has 13 residues. Trimming took off 1 base at V and 0 bases at J, with 6 bases between the two ends. CDR3: CAWSEQTNYGYTF. CDR3 bases: TGTGCCTGGAGTGAACAGACTAACTATGGCTACACCTTC.

V usage is TRBV4-1 and J usage is TRBJ1-3, with D maybe TRBD1 (5 bases). The CDR3 covers 16 residues. V was clipped by 4 bases and J by 0 bases, with 13 bases between them. In germline, CDR1 is MGHRA, CDR2 YSYEKL. CDR3 loop: CASSPPQGPSGNTIYF. CDR3 DNA sequence: TGCGCCAGCAGCCCGCCCCAGGGCCCCTCTGGAAACACCATATATTTT.

The chain combines TRBV11-2 with TRBJ2-1, with D uncertain. Trimming took off 0 bases at V and 5 bases at J, with 17 bases between the two ends. Germline V gene sequence: CDR1 SGHAT, CDR2 FQNNGV. The CDR3 consists of 17 residues. CDR3 protein: CASSLDRVVASHNEQFF. The CDR3 nucleotides read TGTGCCAGCAGCTTAGATCGGGTGGTAGCAAGCCACAATGAGCAGTTCTTC.

This clone appeared a single time. This rearrangement joins TRBV6-5 to TRBJ2-1; no clear D gene. Looked up from germline, CDR1 is MNHEY and CDR2 is SVGAGI. V lost 6 bases to trimming and J lost 9 bases, with 12 bases between them. The CDR3 totals 12 residues. CDR3: CASSPRLGEQFF. The CDR3 DNA sequence: TGTGCCAGCAGCCCCAGACTTGGTGAGCAGTTCTTC.

The chain employs TRBV19 and TRBJ1-6; a weak D match, TRBD1 (5 bases). This CDR3 is built from 12 residues. Trimming pared 9 bases from V and 7 bases from J, leaving 10 bases between. Germline CDR1 LNHDA, CDR2 SQIVND (reference sequence). CDR3 DNA sequence: TGTGCCAGCCCCAAGGGGAATTCACCCCTCCACTTT. Its protein product is CASPKGNSPLHF.

This chain joins TRBV6-5 and TRBJ2-1, with 10 bases aligning to TRBD1. CDR1 is MNHEY, CDR2 SVGAGI, per germline. V lost 5 bases to trimming and J lost 6 bases; unmatched junction nucleotides: 4. CDR3 length equals 14 residues. CDR3 amino acids: CASSRGQGGNEQFF. The CDR3 nucleotides read TGTGCCAGCAGTCGCGGACAGGGGGGCAATGAGCAGTTCTTC.

The chain is built from TRBV7-9 and TRBJ2-7, with D possibly being TRBD2 (6 bases). The germline CDR1 and CDR2 sequences are SEHNR and FQNEAQ (reference sequence). V was pared by 6 bases and J by 6 bases, with 12 bases between. The CDR3 has 12 residues. In DNA, the CDR3 is TGTGCCAGCAGTCCGGGGGTTGGCGAGCAGTACTTC. It yields the protein CASSPGVGEQYF.